This TCR beta chain was captured in a study of blood T cell repertoires in COVID-19. Study context: Researchers got acute and convalescent COVID-19 samples from the United States, Italy and Spain. PBMCs, B-cell-depleted T cells, or T cells provided the cDNA or gDNA that made up the material.

The table came from immunoSEQ multiplex PCR; TCRdb's copy has only in-frame clones and leaves some out. The sample has about 93,000 clones; 85% to 90% are singletons. The material sequenced was peripheral blood. The sequence was obtained from a human donor with active COVID-19. The donor label of this sample is uncertain.

The CDR3 region is CASSFQAGTGASPLHF. The CDR3 DNA follows: TGCGCCAGCAGCTTCCAAGCCGGGACAGGGGCTTCACCCCTCCACTTT. The chain is built from TRBV5-1 and TRBJ1-6, with TRBD1 matching 10 bases. The CDR3 is 16 amino acids. The germline CDR1 and CDR2 sequences are SGHRS and YFSETQ. With V trimmed by 2 bases and J by 9 bases, 8 bases remained unmatched.